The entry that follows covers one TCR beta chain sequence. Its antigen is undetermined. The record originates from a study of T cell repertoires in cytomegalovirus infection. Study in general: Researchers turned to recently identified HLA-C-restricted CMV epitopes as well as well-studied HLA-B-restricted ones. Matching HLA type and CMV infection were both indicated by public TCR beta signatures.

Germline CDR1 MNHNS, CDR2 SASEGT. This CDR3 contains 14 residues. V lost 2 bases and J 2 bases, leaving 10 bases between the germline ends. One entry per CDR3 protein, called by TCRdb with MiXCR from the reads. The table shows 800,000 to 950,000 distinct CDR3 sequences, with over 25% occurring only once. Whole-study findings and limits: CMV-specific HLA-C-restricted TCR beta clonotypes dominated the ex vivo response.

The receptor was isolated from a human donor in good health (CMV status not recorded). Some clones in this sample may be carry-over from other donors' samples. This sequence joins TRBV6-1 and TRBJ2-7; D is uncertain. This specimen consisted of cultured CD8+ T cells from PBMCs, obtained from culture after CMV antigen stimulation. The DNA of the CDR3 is TGTGCCAGCAGTGAACCAGGCCAGCCCTACGAGCAGTACTTC. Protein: CASSEPGQPYEQYF.